Listed below are T cell receptor beta chains from one sample, sequenced in a study of blood T cell repertoires in COVID-19. Clones were sequenced by immunoSEQ multiplex PCR, and TCRdb holds only the in-frame ones, with some missing. The sample lists some 120,000 clones, 80% to 90% occurring once. Sequencing was carried out using peripheral blood. These receptors came from a man aged 65 to 85 with active or convalescent COVID-19. The CDR3 runs from the conserved cysteine through the conserved F or W. Each record gives: J gene, D gene, V gene, clone size, CDR3 protein, CDR3 DNA. D genes are given only for firm matches. Clone size, where shown, is once, few, many, or a class for clones that have expanded.

j_gene: TRBJ1-1; d_gene: .; v_gene: TRBV18; abundance: .; CDR3aa: CASSPILLRGVNTEAFF; CDR3nt: TGTGCCAGCTCACCTATCTTACTCAGGGGAGTGAACACTGAAGCTTTCTTT
j_gene: TRBJ2-3; d_gene: .; v_gene: TRBV5-8; abundance: .; CDR3aa: CASSLSQTDTQYF; CDR3nt: TGTGCCAGCAGCTTGAGTCAGACAGATACGCAGTATTTT
j_gene: TRBJ2-2; d_gene: .; v_gene: TRBV18; abundance: .; CDR3aa: CASSPRAVNTGELFF; CDR3nt: TGTGCCAGCTCACCACGTGCAGTGAACACCGGGGAGCTGTTTTTT
j_gene: TRBJ2-7; d_gene: .; v_gene: TRBV5-6; abundance: .; CDR3aa: CASSLVRRGPYEQYF; CDR3nt: TGTGCCAGCAGCTTGGTTCGCAGGGGACCCTACGAGCAGTACTTC
j_gene: TRBJ1-3; d_gene: .; v_gene: TRBV7-2; abundance: .; CDR3aa: CASSLALRVDRSGNTIYF; CDR3nt: TGTGCCAGCAGCTTAGCGCTCAGGGTGGATCGCTCTGGAAACACCATATATTTT
j_gene: TRBJ2-2; d_gene: .; v_gene: TRBV6-4; abundance: .; CDR3aa: CATKVQGETGELFF; CDR3nt: TGTGCCACCAAAGTACAGGGCGAGACCGGGGAGCTGTTTTTT
j_gene: TRBJ1-1; d_gene: .; v_gene: TRBV11-3; abundance: .; CDR3aa: CASSPVRVPPNTEAFF; CDR3nt: TGTGCCAGCAGCCCGGTTCGGGTCCCACCGAACACTGAAGCTTTCTTT
j_gene: TRBJ2-7; d_gene: .; v_gene: TRBV5-1; abundance: .; CDR3aa: CASSLARDYSYEQYF; CDR3nt: TGCGCCAGCAGCTTGGCCAGAGACTACTCCTACGAGCAGTACTTC
j_gene: TRBJ1-5; d_gene: .; v_gene: TRBV7-9; abundance: .; CDR3aa: CASSLEAVHQPQHF; CDR3nt: TGTGCCAGCAGCTTAGAGGCGGTGCATCAGCCCCAGCATTTT
j_gene: TRBJ2-3; d_gene: .; v_gene: TRBV27; abundance: .; CDR3aa: CASSFVPQRYTDTQYF; CDR3nt: TGTGCCAGCAGTTTCGTCCCACAGAGATACACAGATACGCAGTATTTT
j_gene: TRBJ2-5; d_gene: .; v_gene: TRBV12-3/TRBV12-4; abundance: .; CDR3aa: CASSLGQKTQYF; CDR3nt: TGTGCCAGCAGCCTAGGACAAAAGACCCAGTACTTC
j_gene: TRBJ2-7; d_gene: TRBD2; v_gene: TRBV5-1; abundance: once; CDR3aa: CASSTGTSGPYEQYF; CDR3nt: TGCGCCAGCAGCACTGGGACTAGCGGTCCCTACGAGCAGTACTTC
j_gene: TRBJ1-1; d_gene: .; v_gene: TRBV6-5; abundance: .; CDR3aa: CASSRGSEAFF; CDR3nt: TGTGCCAGCAGCAGGGGATCTGAAGCTTTCTTT
j_gene: TRBJ2-2; d_gene: TRBD2; v_gene: TRBV25-1; abundance: .; CDR3aa: CASTPTTSGSDTGELFF; CDR3nt: TGTGCCAGCACCCCTACTACTAGCGGGAGCGACACCGGGGAGCTGTTTTTT